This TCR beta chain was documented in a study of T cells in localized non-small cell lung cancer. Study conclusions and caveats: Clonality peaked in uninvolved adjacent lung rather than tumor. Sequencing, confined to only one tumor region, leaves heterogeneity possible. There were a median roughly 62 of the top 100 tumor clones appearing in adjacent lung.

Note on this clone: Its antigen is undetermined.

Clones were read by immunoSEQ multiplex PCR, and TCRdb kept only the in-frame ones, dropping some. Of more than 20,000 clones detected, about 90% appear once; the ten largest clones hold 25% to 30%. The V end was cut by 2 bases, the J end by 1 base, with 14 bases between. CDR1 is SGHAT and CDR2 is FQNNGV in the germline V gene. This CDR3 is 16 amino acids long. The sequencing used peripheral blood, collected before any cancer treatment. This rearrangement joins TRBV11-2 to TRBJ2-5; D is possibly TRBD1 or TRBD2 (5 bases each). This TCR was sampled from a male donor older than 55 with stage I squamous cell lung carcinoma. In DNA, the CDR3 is TGTGCCAGCAGCTTACTTGGGGACCCTGGCCAAGAGACCCAGTACTTC. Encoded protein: CASSLLGDPGQETQYF.